This T cell receptor (beta chain) was sequenced for a study of human T cells and chemical hapten exposure (dated by TCRdb to the early 2020s). Concerning the study at large: For sensitization, 2% DPC in acetone was applied to a 2 cm by 2 cm area of upper inner arm skin. Weekly therapeutic DPC doses were additionally applied to the scalp of patients throughout the approximately 25-week study period. Patch testing on the upper back used Finn chambers containing 0.01% DPC, with scoring done after 6 days according to International Contact Dermatitis Research Group standards. The patient cohort, mostly female, included alopecia areata with under or over 50% scalp involvement, alopecia totalis and alopecia universalis. The libraries were sequenced as a pool, and the TCR yield per sample differed mostly because of small variations in library volumes within the pool. Peripheral blood TCR repertoire changes were tracked in vivo in alopecia patients during primary and secondary sensitization to the hapten diphenylcyclopropenone (DPC). Blood samples were taken from patients before sensitization (week 0) and at 2, 6 and about 24 weeks after DPC sensitization. Approximately 30 alopecia patients provided blood for TCR sequencing at one to four time points (pre-sensitization, 2, 6 and 24 weeks).

The time point label of this sample denotes: pre-sensitization, week 0. Sample treatment or condition, as interpreted from the label and publication: therapeutic diphenylcyclopropenone sensitization with weekly scalp DPC. At each patch-test visit, blood was drawn before the patch test was applied. To be eligible, patients had to be aged 18 to 70, diagnosed with alopecia and judged suitable for DPC therapy, while pregnant patients were excluded. Total RNA was extracted from unfractionated whole blood collected in Tempus Blood RNA tubes. The research as a whole found: Significantly more large CDR3 similarity clusters were formed by expanded TCRs than by pre-sensitization or healthy control sets, consistent with antigen-driven responses. After repeated subsampling, changes were observed in the strength of the expansion versus patch-test correlation and in the threshold at which the correlation became significant. The number of TCRs above 1 in 1000 frequency did not change with DPC sensitization; there was no evidence of global repertoire structure alterations. Patch test score correlated positively with the number of PT1 expanded TCRs, reaching significance at thresholds 8, 16 and 32 but not at 4. All patients had alopecia, a presumed autoimmune disease, so their immune response might differ from that of healthy individuals.

Note on this clonotype: The antigen it binds to is not known. A much larger clone is a single base away; this may be a read error.

The germline V gene (reference sequence) yields SEHNR for CDR1 and FQNEAQ for CDR2. From cysteine to phenylalanine, the CDR3 is 15 amino acids long. Just CDR3 DNA is preserved here, 45 bases in frame from base 1. Library method: RACE. The sample was run on a NextSeq 500. Library preparation attached unique molecular identifiers to individual cDNA molecules for quantitative, reproducible TCR counting. From each blood RNA sample, both TCR alpha and TCR beta chains were sequenced. The source study handled its data this way. A median of around 96,000 TCRs per sample was observed, with a range of about 20,000 to 750,000. V, J and CDR3 annotation of the TCR reads was performed with the Decombinator software suite. For the PS versus PT1 abundance plots, all samples were subsampled to the same number of TCRs (28,000). Expanded TCRs were defined as absent before sensitization and observed at least eight times at the 2-week time point. Using fastp trimming at Q25 and MiXCR clonotype assembly, TCRdb reanalyzed the public sequencing data and kept in-frame beta chains. For every CDR3 protein sequence, its rows merge into one entry that carries the most common genes and DNA. What appears here as the V and J calls and clone size reflects TCRdb's work, not the paper's. The sample data list around 120,000 distinct CDR3 sequences, and 13% of these were observed just once. The ten top clones hold about 3% of the sample.

The source material was whole blood, sampled in connection with sensitization to the hapten diphenylcyclopropenone (DPC). This clonotype was obtained from a woman aged 18-35 years with alopecia areata. Some clones in this sample may be carry-over from other donors' samples. The V gene is TRBV7-9 and the J gene is TRBJ1-1, with a tentative D gene TRBD1 over 6 matching bases. The CDR3 here reads CASSLSQGFSTGAFF. Read as DNA, the sequence is TGTGCCAGCAGCTTATCTCAGGGGTTTAGCACTGGAGCTTTCTTT.